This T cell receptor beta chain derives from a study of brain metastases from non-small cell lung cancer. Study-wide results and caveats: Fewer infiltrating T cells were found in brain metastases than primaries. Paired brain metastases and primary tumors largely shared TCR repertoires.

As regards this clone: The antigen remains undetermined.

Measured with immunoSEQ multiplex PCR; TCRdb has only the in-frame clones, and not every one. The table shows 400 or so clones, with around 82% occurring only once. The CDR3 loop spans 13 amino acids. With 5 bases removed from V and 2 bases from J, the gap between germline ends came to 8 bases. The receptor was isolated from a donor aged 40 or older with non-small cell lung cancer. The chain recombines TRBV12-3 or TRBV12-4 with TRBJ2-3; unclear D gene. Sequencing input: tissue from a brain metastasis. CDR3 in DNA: TGTGCCAGCAGTGTTCTGTTCACAGATACGCAGTATTTT. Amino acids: CASSVLFTDTQYF.